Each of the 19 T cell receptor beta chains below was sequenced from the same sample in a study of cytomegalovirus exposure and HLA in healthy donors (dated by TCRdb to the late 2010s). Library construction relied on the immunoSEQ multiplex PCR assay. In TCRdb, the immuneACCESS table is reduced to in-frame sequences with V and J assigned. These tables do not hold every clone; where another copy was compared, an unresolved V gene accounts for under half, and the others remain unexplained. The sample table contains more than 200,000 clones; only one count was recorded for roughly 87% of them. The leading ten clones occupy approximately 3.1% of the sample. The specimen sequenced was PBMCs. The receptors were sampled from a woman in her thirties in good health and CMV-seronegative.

The CDR3 bases are TGTGCCAGCAGCCTCCGGGATAGCGGGATCACCGGGGAGCTGTTTTTT. It specifies CASSLRDSGITGELFF. This rearrangement joins TRBV7-7 to TRBJ2-2; TRBD2 matches at 8 bases. This CDR3 region has 16 residues. CDR1 is SSHAT, CDR2 FNYEAQ, per germline (reference sequence). Losses at the gene ends were 5 bases for V and 4 bases for J; bases not matched to a gene: 9.

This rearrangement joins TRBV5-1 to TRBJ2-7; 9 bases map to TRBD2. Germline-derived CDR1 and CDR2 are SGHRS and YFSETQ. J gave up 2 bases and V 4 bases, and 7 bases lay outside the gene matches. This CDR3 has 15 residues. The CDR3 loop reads CASSPLAGETYEQYF. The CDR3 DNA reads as TGCGCCAGCAGCCCCTTAGCGGGAGAGACCTACGAGCAGTACTTC. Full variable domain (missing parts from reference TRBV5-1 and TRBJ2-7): KAGVTQTPRYLIKTRGQQVTLSCSPISGHRSVSWYQQTPGQGLQFLFEYFSETQRNKGNFPGRFSGRQFSNSRSEMNVSTLELGDSALYLCASSPLAGETYEQYFGPGTRLTVT.

CDR3 sequence reads: CASSLVGETQYF. The CDR3 nucleotides are TGTGCCAGCAGCTTGGTGGGGGAGACCCAGTACTTC. V usage is TRBV5-6 and J usage is TRBJ2-5; D is unresolved. This CDR3 contains 12 residues. Trimming cost V 0 bases and J 5 bases, with 5 bases left between them. CDR1 is SGHDT and CDR2 is YYEEEE in the germline V gene.

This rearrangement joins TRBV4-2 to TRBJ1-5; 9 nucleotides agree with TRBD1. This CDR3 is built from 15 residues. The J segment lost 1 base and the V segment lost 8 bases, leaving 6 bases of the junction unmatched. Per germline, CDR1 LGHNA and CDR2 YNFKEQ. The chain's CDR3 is CASRPDRGSNQPQHF. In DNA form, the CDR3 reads TGTGCCAGCCGCCCGGACAGGGGAAGCAATCAGCCCCAGCATTTT.

This chain's CDR3 is CASSVRGQGVQKLFF. CDR3 DNA: TGTGCCAGCAGTGTCCGGGGACAGGGCGTTCAAAAACTGTTTTTT. The J gene is TRBJ1-4, the V gene TRBV28, with 9 bases aligning to TRBD1. The CDR3 is 15 amino acids. Trimming removed 5 bases from V and 9 bases from J; junction bases left unmatched: 10. Looked up from germline, CDR1 is MDHEN and CDR2 is SYDVKM.

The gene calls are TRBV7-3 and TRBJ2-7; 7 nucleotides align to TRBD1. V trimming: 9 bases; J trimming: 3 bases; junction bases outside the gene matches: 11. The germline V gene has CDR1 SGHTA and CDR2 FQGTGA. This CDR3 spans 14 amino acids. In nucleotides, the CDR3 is TGTGCCAGTAAAGAGACCGGGACAGACTACGAGCAGTACTTC. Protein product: CASKETGTDYEQYF. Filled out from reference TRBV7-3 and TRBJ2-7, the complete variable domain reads GAGVSQTPSNKVTEKGKYVELRCDPISGHTALYWYRQSLGQGPEFLIYFQGTGAADDSGLPNDRFFAVRPEGSVSTLKIQRTERGDSAVYLCASKETGTDYEQYFGPGTRLTVT.

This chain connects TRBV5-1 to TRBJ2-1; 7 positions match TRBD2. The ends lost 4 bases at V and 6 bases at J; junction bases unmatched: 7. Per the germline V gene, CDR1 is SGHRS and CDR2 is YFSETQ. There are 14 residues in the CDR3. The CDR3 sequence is CASSVGLDPNEQFF. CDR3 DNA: TGCGCCAGCAGCGTCGGACTAGACCCCAATGAGCAGTTCTTC. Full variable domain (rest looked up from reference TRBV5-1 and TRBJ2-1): KAGVTQTPRYLIKTRGQQVTLSCSPISGHRSVSWYQQTPGQGLQFLFEYFSETQRNKGNFPGRFSGRQFSNSRSEMNVSTLELGDSALYLCASSVGLDPNEQFFGPGTRLTVL.

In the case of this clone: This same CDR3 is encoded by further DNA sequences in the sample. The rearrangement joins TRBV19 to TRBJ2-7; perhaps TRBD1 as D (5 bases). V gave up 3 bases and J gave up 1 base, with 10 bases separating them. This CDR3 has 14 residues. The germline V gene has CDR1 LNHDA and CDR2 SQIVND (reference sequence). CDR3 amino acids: CASSISQGSYEQYF. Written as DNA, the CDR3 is TGTGCCAGTAGTATCTCCCAGGGTTCCTACGAGCAGTACTTC.

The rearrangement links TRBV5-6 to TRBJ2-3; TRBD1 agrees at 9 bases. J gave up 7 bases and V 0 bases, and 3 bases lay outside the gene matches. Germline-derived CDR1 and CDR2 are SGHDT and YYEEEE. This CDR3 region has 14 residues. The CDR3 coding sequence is TGTGCCAGCAGCTTGGAACAGGGGGCAAATACGCAGTATTTT. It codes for CASSLEQGANTQYF.

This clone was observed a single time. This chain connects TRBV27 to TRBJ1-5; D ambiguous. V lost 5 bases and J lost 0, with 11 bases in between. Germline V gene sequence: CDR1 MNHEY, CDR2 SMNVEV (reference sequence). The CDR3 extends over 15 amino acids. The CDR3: CASSPAFGSNQPQHF. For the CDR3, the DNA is TGTGCCAGCAGTCCAGCATTCGGTAGCAATCAGCCCCAGCATTTT.

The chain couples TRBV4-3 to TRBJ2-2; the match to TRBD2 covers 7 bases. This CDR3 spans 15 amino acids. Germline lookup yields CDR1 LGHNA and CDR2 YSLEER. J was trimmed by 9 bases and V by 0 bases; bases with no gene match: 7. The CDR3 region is CASSQEWPGGRELFF. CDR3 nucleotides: TGCGCCAGCAGCCAAGAATGGCCGGGGGGAAGGGAGCTGTTTTTT.

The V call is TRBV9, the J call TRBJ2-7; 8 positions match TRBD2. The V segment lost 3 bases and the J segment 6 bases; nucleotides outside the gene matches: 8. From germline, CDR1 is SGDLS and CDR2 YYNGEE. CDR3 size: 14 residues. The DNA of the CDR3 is TGTGCCAGCAGCGGAAGCGGGAGTCTTCCCGAGCAGTACTTC. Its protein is CASSGSGSLPEQYF.

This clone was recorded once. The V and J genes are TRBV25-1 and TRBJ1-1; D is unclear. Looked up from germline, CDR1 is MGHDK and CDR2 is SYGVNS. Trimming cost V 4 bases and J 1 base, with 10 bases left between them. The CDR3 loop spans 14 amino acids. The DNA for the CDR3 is TGTGCCAGCAGTGCCGACACCAAGAACACTGAAGCTTTCTTT. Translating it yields CASSADTKNTEAFF.

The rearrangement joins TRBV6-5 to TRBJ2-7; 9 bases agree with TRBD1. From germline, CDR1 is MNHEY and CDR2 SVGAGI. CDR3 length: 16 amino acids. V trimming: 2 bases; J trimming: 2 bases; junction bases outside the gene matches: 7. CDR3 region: CASSYQDRGDPYEQYF. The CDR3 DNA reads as TGTGCCAGCAGTTACCAGGACAGGGGCGACCCCTACGAGCAGTACTTC.

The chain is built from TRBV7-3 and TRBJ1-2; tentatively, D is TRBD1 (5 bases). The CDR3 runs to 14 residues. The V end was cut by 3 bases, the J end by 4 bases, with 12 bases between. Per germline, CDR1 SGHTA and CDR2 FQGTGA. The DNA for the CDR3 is TGTGCCAGCAGCTTGGGAGGGGCAGGCTATGGCTACACCTTC. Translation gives CASSLGGAGYGYTF.

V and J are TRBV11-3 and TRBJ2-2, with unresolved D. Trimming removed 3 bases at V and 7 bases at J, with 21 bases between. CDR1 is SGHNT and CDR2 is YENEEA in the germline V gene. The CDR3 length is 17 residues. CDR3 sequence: CASSFRLEPNPLGELFF. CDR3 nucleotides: TGTGCCAGCAGCTTTCGGTTGGAGCCCAACCCCCTCGGGGAGCTGTTTTTT.

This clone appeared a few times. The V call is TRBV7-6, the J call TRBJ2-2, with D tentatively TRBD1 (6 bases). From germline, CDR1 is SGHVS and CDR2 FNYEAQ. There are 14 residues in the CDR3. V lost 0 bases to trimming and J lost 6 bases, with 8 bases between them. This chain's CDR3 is CASSLAQGSGELFF. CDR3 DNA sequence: TGTGCCAGCAGCTTAGCGCAGGGGTCCGGGGAGCTGTTTTTT.

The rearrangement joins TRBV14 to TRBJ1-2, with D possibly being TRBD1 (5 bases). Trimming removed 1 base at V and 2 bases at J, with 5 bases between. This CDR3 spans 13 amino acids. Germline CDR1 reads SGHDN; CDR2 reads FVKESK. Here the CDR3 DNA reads TGTGCCAGCAGCCAAGGGACAAACTATGGCTACACCTTC. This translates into CASSQGTNYGYTF.

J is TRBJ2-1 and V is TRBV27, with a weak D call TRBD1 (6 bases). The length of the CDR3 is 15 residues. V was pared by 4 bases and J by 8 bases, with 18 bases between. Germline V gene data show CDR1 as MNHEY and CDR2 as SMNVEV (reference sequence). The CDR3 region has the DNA TGTGCCAGCAGTTCCGGGTTAACAGGGTCCGATGAGCAGTTCTTC. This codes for CASSSGLTGSDEQFF.